The text below deals with one T cell receptor (beta chain). Original data processing: Estimation of nucleated cell counts relied on the amplification of reference gene primers. The protocol was immunoSEQ multiplex PCR, while the TCRdb copy is restricted to in-frame clones and leaves out a portion. The DNA gave D and trimming, while V, J and clone size come from that table. Of 75,000 to 100,000 clones in the sample, 88% were seen once. The data stem from a study of blood T cell repertoires in COVID-19. Material: peripheral blood. This sequence originates from a man in his 70s with acute or convalescent COVID-19.

The CDR3, as DNA: TGTGCCAGCAGTTACGGACAGGGCAATCAGCCCCAGCATTTT. It encodes CASSYGQGNQPQHF. The J gene is TRBJ1-5, the V gene TRBV6-6, with 7 bases matching TRBD1. CDR3 length: 14 amino acids. Germline V gives CDR1 MNHNY, CDR2 SVGAGI (reference sequence). V was pared by 2 bases and J by 2 bases, with 0 bases of the junction left unmatched.